This TCR beta chain was identified during a study of T cells in Graves' hyperthyroidism and ophthalmopathy. This clonotype was observed at least ten times. What it binds is unknown. Study outcomes and limitations: Progression to ophthalmopathy was predicted a median of roughly seven months early.

Template material for amplifying TCR beta CDR3 regions consisted of RNA transcripts. First-round RT-PCR of the TCR CDR3 relied on the HTBI primer set. A single record per CDR3 protein comes from TCRdb applying MiXCR to the multiplex PCR reads. The sample contains 350,000 or so distinct CDR3 sequences, over 15% of which appear only once. The CDR3 extends over 15 amino acids. CDR1 and CDR2 (germline): LGHDT, YNNKEL (reference sequence). Deletions cut 0 bases from V and 10 bases from J, with 18 bases between. The sequenced sample consisted of blood. This receptor was identified in a woman in her forties or fifties with Graves' hyperthyroidism. The chain recombines TRBV3-1 with TRBJ1-1; D unresolved. CDR3 DNA: TGTGCCAGCAGCCAAGATGGGTTGGGCTTGGATGGAGCTTTCTTT. Encoded protein: CASSQDGLGLDGAFF.